This is a list of T cell receptor beta chains from one sample in a study of blood T cells in healthy people across ages. TCRdb recomputed calls from the 5' RACE reads with MiXCR, one row per CDR3 protein. The data contain some 1.4 million distinct CDR3 sequences, around two fifths of them singletons. The sequenced sample consisted of blood. The receptors come from a woman under 30 in good health. Each CDR3 is given with its conserved first and last residue. D genes are given only for firm matches. Size values are once, few and many counts, or a class for expanded clones, and some rows have none.

v_gene: TRBV2; j_gene: TRBJ2-2; d_gene: TRBD2; abundance: -; len: 17; CDR3nt: TGTGCCAGCAGGCAGGGGACTAGCGGGAGGAACACCGGGGAGCTGTTTTTT; CDR3aa: CASRQGTSGRNTGELFF
v_gene: TRBV15; j_gene: TRBJ2-1; d_gene: TRBD2; abundance: few; len: 15; CDR3nt: TGTGCCACCAGCAGAGGAGCGGGAGCCTACAATGAGCAGTTCTTC; CDR3aa: CATSRGAGAYNEQFF
v_gene: TRBV12-5; j_gene: TRBJ2-5; d_gene: -; abundance: few; len: 16; CDR3nt: TGTGCTAGTGGTTCGACCGGGACAAGGGCCGATGAGACCCAGTACTTC; CDR3aa: CASGSTGTRADETQYF
v_gene: TRBV20-1; j_gene: TRBJ1-6; d_gene: TRBD1; abundance: -; len: 14; CDR3nt: TGCAGTGCTAGGATCGGGACAGACAATTCACCCCTCCACTTT; CDR3aa: CSARIGTDNSPLHF
v_gene: TRBV3-1; j_gene: TRBJ2-7; d_gene: TRBD1; abundance: -; len: 14; CDR3nt: TGTGCCAGCAGCCAACCTGGGACAGGCGCCGAGCAGTACTTC; CDR3aa: CASSQPGTGAEQYF
v_gene: TRBV6-2/TRBV6-3; j_gene: TRBJ1-2; d_gene: -; abundance: few; len: 13; CDR3nt: TGTGCCAGCAGTTACGGGAGGGAGTATGGCTACACCTTC; CDR3aa: CASSYGREYGYTF
v_gene: TRBV7-9; j_gene: TRBJ2-5; d_gene: TRBD2; abundance: -; len: 17; CDR3nt: TGTGCCAGCAGCTTAGGGACTAGCGGGAGTTTCCAAGAGACCCAGTACTTC; CDR3aa: CASSLGTSGSFQETQYF
v_gene: TRBV7-9; j_gene: TRBJ2-1; d_gene: -; abundance: few; len: 11; CDR3nt: TGTGCCAGCATCGCAGCTTATGAGCAGTTCTTC; CDR3aa: CASIAAYEQFF
v_gene: TRBV5-1; j_gene: TRBJ2-5; d_gene: TRBD2; abundance: many; len: 14; CDR3nt: TGTGCCAGCAGTCCACTAGCGGGAGCAGAGACCCAGTACTTC; CDR3aa: CASSPLAGAETQYF
v_gene: TRBV6-2/TRBV6-3; j_gene: TRBJ1-2; d_gene: -; abundance: -; len: 13; CDR3nt: TGTGCCAGCAGTTACGGGCAGGCCCTGGGCTACACCTTC; CDR3aa: CASSYGQALGYTF
v_gene: TRBV20-1; j_gene: TRBJ2-1; d_gene: TRBD2; abundance: many; len: 14; CDR3nt: TGCAGTGCTTTACTAGCGGGAGGCTACAATGAGCAGTTCTTC; CDR3aa: CSALLAGGYNEQFF
v_gene: TRBV6-1; j_gene: TRBJ2-7; d_gene: TRBD1; abundance: many; len: 14; CDR3nt: TGTGCCAGCAGTGCCGGACAGGGTTCATACGAGCAGTACTTC; CDR3aa: CASSAGQGSYEQYF
v_gene: TRBV18; j_gene: TRBJ2-5; d_gene: TRBD1; abundance: -; len: 15; CDR3nt: TGTGCCAGCTCACCGTCAATAGGCGGGACAGGGACCCAGTACTTC; CDR3aa: CASSPSIGGTGTQYF
v_gene: TRBV4-1; j_gene: TRBJ1-1; d_gene: -; abundance: -; len: 16; CDR3nt: TGCGCCAGCAGTCAAGATGTGACAGTTTGGAACACTGAAGCTTTCTTT; CDR3aa: CASSQDVTVWNTEAFF
v_gene: TRBV15; j_gene: TRBJ2-7; d_gene: TRBD1; abundance: few; len: 14; CDR3nt: TGTGCCACCAGCAGCGACAGGGGGCGAGACGAGCAGTACTTC; CDR3aa: CATSSDRGRDEQYF
v_gene: TRBV20-1; j_gene: TRBJ1-6; d_gene: -; abundance: -; len: 13; CDR3nt: TGCAGTGCCAAAGCCTCCGACGGGACACCCCTCCACTTT; CDR3aa: CSAKASDGTPLHF
v_gene: TRBV28; j_gene: TRBJ2-6; d_gene: -; abundance: -; len: 12; CDR3nt: TGTGCCAGCCTCTCTGGGGCCAACGTCCTGACTTTC; CDR3aa: CASLSGANVLTF
v_gene: TRBV20-1; j_gene: TRBJ2-1; d_gene: -; abundance: once; len: 14; CDR3nt: TGCAGTGCTCCCGACGTCAACTCCTACAATGAGCAGTTCTTC; CDR3aa: CSAPDVNSYNEQFF
v_gene: TRBV12-3/TRBV12-4; j_gene: TRBJ2-5; d_gene: -; abundance: -; len: 12; CDR3nt: TGTGCCAGCAGTTTGGGTCAGGAGGCCCAGTACTTC; CDR3aa: CASSLGQEAQYF
v_gene: TRBV2; j_gene: TRBJ1-5; d_gene: -; abundance: once; len: 13; CDR3nt: TGTGCCAGCACTCCCGACGGTGATCAGCCCCAGCATTTT; CDR3aa: CASTPDGDQPQHF
v_gene: TRBV2; j_gene: TRBJ2-4; d_gene: TRBD1; abundance: -; len: 16; CDR3nt: TGTGCCAGCAGTCGAACACCTCCGGGACAGGTACACATTCAGTACTTC; CDR3aa: CASSRTPPGQVHIQYF
v_gene: TRBV9; j_gene: TRBJ2-3; d_gene: TRBD1; abundance: -; len: 14; CDR3nt: TGTGCCAGCACCACGACAGGGATCGAAGATACGCAGTATTTT; CDR3aa: CASTTTGIEDTQYF
v_gene: TRBV5-1; j_gene: TRBJ2-7; d_gene: -; abundance: few; len: 15; CDR3nt: TGCGCCAGCACCCACGGGGGCCCCCCTACCTACGAGCAGTACTTC; CDR3aa: CASTHGGPPTYEQYF
v_gene: TRBV9; j_gene: TRBJ2-3; d_gene: -; abundance: -; len: 21; CDR3nt: TGTGCCAGCAGCGTAGGTAGAAGTGGAGGGGGCTCCGTTTCTAGCACAGATACGCAGTATTTT; CDR3aa: CASSVGRSGGGSVSSTDTQYF
v_gene: TRBV5-1; j_gene: TRBJ2-1; d_gene: TRBD2; abundance: -; len: 16; CDR3nt: TGCGCCAGCAGCTTGCTTTCCAGCGGGGGGCGCAATGAGCAGTTCTTC; CDR3aa: CASSLLSSGGRNEQFF
v_gene: TRBV5-1; j_gene: TRBJ2-1; d_gene: -; abundance: -; len: 11; CDR3nt: TGCGCCAGCAGCTCGGGCGCCGAGCAGTTCTTC; CDR3aa: CASSSGAEQFF
v_gene: TRBV12-3/TRBV12-4; j_gene: TRBJ2-1; d_gene: -; abundance: few; len: 16; CDR3nt: TGTGCCTCAAAGCAGGGGGCTAGCGGCTACTACAATGAGCAGTTCTTC; CDR3aa: CASKQGASGYYNEQFF
v_gene: TRBV5-1; j_gene: TRBJ2-7; d_gene: -; abundance: -; len: 14; CDR3nt: TGCGCCAGCAGCTTGACTAGCCTAGCCTACGAGCAGTACTTC; CDR3aa: CASSLTSLAYEQYF
v_gene: TRBV25-1; j_gene: TRBJ2-2; d_gene: -; abundance: -; len: 14; CDR3nt: TGTGCCAGCAGTGACTCAGCCCGGGCCGGGGAGCTGTTTTTT; CDR3aa: CASSDSARAGELFF
v_gene: TRBV7-2; j_gene: TRBJ2-1; d_gene: TRBD2; abundance: few; len: 14; CDR3nt: TGTGCCAGCAGCTTGGGCGGGAGAGACAATGAGCAGTTCTTC; CDR3aa: CASSLGGRDNEQFF
v_gene: TRBV12-3/TRBV12-4; j_gene: TRBJ2-3; d_gene: TRBD2; abundance: few; len: 21; CDR3nt: TGTGCCAGCAGTTTAGTGTTTGTAGCGGGGCGGGAAGAAAGCGCCACAGATACGCAGTATTTT; CDR3aa: CASSLVFVAGREESATDTQYF
v_gene: TRBV20-1; j_gene: TRBJ2-5; d_gene: TRBD2; abundance: -; len: 14; CDR3nt: TGCAGTGCTTTCAGCGGGGGCTCCTACAATGAGCAGTACTTC; CDR3aa: CSAFSGGSYNEQYF
v_gene: TRBV6-5; j_gene: TRBJ1-1; d_gene: TRBD1; abundance: -; len: 14; CDR3nt: TGTGCCAGCAGTGTCCGGGACAGGGGGGTTGGAGCTTTCTTT; CDR3aa: CASSVRDRGVGAFF
v_gene: TRBV6-5; j_gene: TRBJ2-1; d_gene: -; abundance: -; len: 14; CDR3nt: TGTGCCAGCAGGCGGGGGCCGCGTATATTGGGGCAGTTCTTC; CDR3aa: CASRRGPRILGQFF
v_gene: TRBV3-1; j_gene: TRBJ2-7; d_gene: -; abundance: -; len: 16; CDR3nt: TGTGCCAGCAGCCAAATAGGTAGCGGCCCGTCCTACGAGCAGTACTTC; CDR3aa: CASSQIGSGPSYEQYF
v_gene: TRBV12-3/TRBV12-4; j_gene: TRBJ1-1; d_gene: -; abundance: many; len: 10; CDR3nt: TGTGCCAGCAGTCTCCGGGAAGCTTTCTTT; CDR3aa: CASSLREAFF
v_gene: TRBV12-3/TRBV12-4; j_gene: TRBJ2-1; d_gene: TRBD1; abundance: -; len: 12; CDR3nt: TGTGCCAGCAGGAGCGACAGGGCTGAGCAGTTCTTC; CDR3aa: CASRSDRAEQFF
v_gene: TRBV7-9; j_gene: TRBJ1-2; d_gene: -; abundance: -; len: 15; CDR3nt: TGTGCCCGGGGGGTAGGGGGTTCCGCTATCTATGGCTACACCTTC; CDR3aa: CARGVGGSAIYGYTF
v_gene: TRBV18; j_gene: TRBJ2-1; d_gene: -; abundance: -; len: 15; CDR3nt: TGTGCCAGCTCACCACCTCAGGTCCCTGCCTACGAGCAGTTCTTC; CDR3aa: CASSPPQVPAYEQFF
v_gene: TRBV12-3/TRBV12-4; j_gene: TRBJ2-7; d_gene: TRBD2; abundance: few; len: 17; CDR3nt: TGTGCCAGCAGCTTGGCAGTGGCGGGAGCCTTCTACTACGAGCAGTACTTC; CDR3aa: CASSLAVAGAFYYEQYF
v_gene: TRBV5-6; j_gene: TRBJ2-3; d_gene: TRBD2; abundance: -; len: 17; CDR3nt: TGTGCCAGCAGCTTGGGTCCTAGCGGGGGGGCCAAAGATACGCAGTATTTT; CDR3aa: CASSLGPSGGAKDTQYF
v_gene: TRBV6-5; j_gene: TRBJ1-1; d_gene: -; abundance: few; len: 14; CDR3nt: TGTGCCAGCAGTTACGAGAGAGGGAACACTGAAGCTTTCTTT; CDR3aa: CASSYERGNTEAFF